This is a list of T cell receptor beta chains from one sample in a study of somatic mutations in cytotoxic T cells in rheumatoid arthritis. TCRdb's copy holds only in-frame clones and misses some; the assay was immunoSEQ multiplex PCR. The table shows fewer than 5,500 clones, with about 79% occurring only once. Specimen: CD8+ T cells sorted from blood. The receptor source for this set is an adult with rheumatoid arthritis. Both conserved end residues are part of each CDR3. The D gene is left open where the match is weak. Size is omitted from some rows. Given values are once, few, many or a class for expanded clones.

d_gene	abundance	v_gene	j_gene	CDR3nt	CDR3aa
.	.	TRBV6-1	TRBJ1-4	TGTGCCAGCAGTGAATGGTTGGGAGCAACTAATGAAAAACTGTTTTTT	CASSEWLGATNEKLFF
.	.	TRBV9	TRBJ2-7	TGTGCCAGCAGCGCCCCTTTTGCATACGAGCAGTACTTC	CASSAPFAYEQYF
TRBD1	.	TRBV6-4	TRBJ2-6	TGTGCCAGCAGTGCCACAGGGGGAGGTGGTGGGGCCAACGTCCTGACTTTC	CASSATGGGGGANVLTF
TRBD1	.	TRBV27	TRBJ2-3	TGTGCCAGCAGTCTTTATACAGGGGCGGTGGGTGCGGATACGCAGTATTTT	CASSLYTGAVGADTQYF
.	.	TRBV6-5	TRBJ2-7	TGTGCCAGCAGTTACGGGGCAGTCTACGAGCAGTACTTC	CASSYGAVYEQYF
.	.	TRBV7-8	TRBJ2-3	TGTGCCAGCAGCTTAGCGTATTGGACAGATACGCAGTATTTT	CASSLAYWTDTQYF
TRBD2	once	TRBV5-1	TRBJ2-1	TGCGCCAGCAGCTTGGTTCCAGCGGGGGGCATGGCGGATGAGCAGTTCTTC	CASSLVPAGGMADEQFF
TRBD1	.	TRBV4-3	TRBJ1-1	TGCGCCAGCAGCCAAGAGTCGGGACAGGGAGGCACTGAAGCTTTCTTT	CASSQESGQGGTEAFF
TRBD1	.	TRBV9	TRBJ2-2	TGTGCCAGCAGCGCCCCTGCGCAGGGGGCCTACACCGGGGAGCTGTTTTTT	CASSAPAQGAYTGELFF
.	.	TRBV7-8	TRBJ1-5	TGTGCCAGCAGCTTAGAAGGGGCCGTCTCAGCCCAGCATTTT	CASSLEGAVSAQHF
.	.	TRBV15	TRBJ1-5	TGTGCCACCAGCAGAGCCCCGGGACCTTATAGCAATCAGCCCCAGCATTTT	CATSRAPGPYSNQPQHF
TRBD1	.	TRBV6-6	TRBJ1-1	TGTGCCAGCAGACCCACCGGGACAGGGGTGTCTGAAGCTTTCTTT	CASRPTGTGVSEAFF
.	.	TRBV5-5	TRBJ2-5	TGTGCCAGCAGCTTCGGTGGGCCTGGCTCGGGCCCGCAGAAGGAGACCCAGTACTTC	CASSFGGPGSGPQKETQYF
.	.	TRBV29-1	TRBJ1-3	TGCAGCGTTGACGGGGTTGCAGGAAACACCATATATTTT	CSVDGVAGNTIYF
.	once	TRBV6-4	TRBJ1-5	TGTGCCAGCAGTGACCTCCACTCGATCCTCGGGACGGATGCAGCGGGTCAGCCCCAGCATTTT	CASSDLHSILGTDAAGQPQHF
.	.	TRBV13	TRBJ1-2	TGTGCCAGCAGCTTAGGGCGGGCTACCAACTACACCTTC	CASSLGRATNYTF
.	large	TRBV2	TRBJ1-2	TGTGCCAGCACCCTCCCTTTAGGGGAATCCGGGAGCTATGGCTACACCTTC	CASTLPLGESGSYGYTF
.	.	TRBV30	TRBJ2-3	TGTGCCTGGAGTGTACTGGGGTTCGGCACAGATACGCAGTATTTT	CAWSVLGFGTDTQYF